This T cell receptor beta chain emerged from a study of cytomegalovirus exposure and HLA in healthy donors. General study results and limits: Near-uniform donor sequencing depth was presumed by presence/absence analyses. According to a later analysis, most TCR beta chains associated with CMV appeared HLA-restricted.

PCR primers comprised 60 Vbeta and 13 Jbeta primers. The repertoire was sequenced with immunoSEQ multiplex PCR; TCRdb's copy has only in-frame clones and lacks some. This table has 100,000 to 120,000 clones, approximately 78% appearing once. Notes on this clone: The antigen remains unidentified.

CDR3 length: 12 amino acids. The germline CDR1 and CDR2 sequences are MDHEN and SYDVKM. The V end lost 3 bases, the J end lost 3 bases, and 6 bases lay between the germline ends. V is TRBV28 and J is TRBJ2-7; D gene unclear. The source of this sequence is a woman aged 30 to 39 in good health and CMV-seronegative. The material sequenced was PBMCs. The CDR3 DNA reads TGTGCCAGCAGTTTCGGTCGCTACGAGCAGTACTTC. This gives the protein CASSFGRYEQYF.